These T cell receptor beta chains were read from a single sample in a study of siplizumab effects on memory and regulatory T cells. This table comes from immunoSEQ multiplex PCR, and its TCRdb copy is limited to in-frame clones, with some not included. This table has tens of thousands of clones, roughly 97% appearing once. The material sequenced was naive CD8+ T cells sorted from blood. These receptors came from a human donor in good health. Both conserved end residues are part of each CDR3. Fields, in order: clone size, V gene, J gene, D gene, CDR3 DNA, CDR3 protein. A D gene is named only where the DNA matches it firmly. Where a row states a size, it is once, few, many or the class of an expanded clone; other rows omit it.

>-|TRBV6-6|TRBJ2-2|-
TGTGCCAGCACCCCTTACATTGGAAACACCGGGGAGCTGTTTTTT
CASTPYIGNTGELFF
>-|TRBV28|TRBJ1-1|-
TGTGCCAGCAGTTTGGGGAGTACTGAAGCTTTCTTT
CASSLGSTEAFF
>-|TRBV27|TRBJ2-3|-
TGTGCCAGCAGTTTGGCGGCAGATACGCAGTATTTT
CASSLAADTQYF
>-|TRBV14|TRBJ2-7|-
TGTGCCAGCAGCCAAGTACCGGACGGCACCCTGAGCTCCTACGAGCAGTACTTC
CASSQVPDGTLSSYEQYF
>-|TRBV28|TRBJ1-5|-
TGTGCCAGCAGTGCCCGACAGGTGTCCTTTGATCAGCCCCAGCATTTT
CASSARQVSFDQPQHF
>-|TRBV6-5|TRBJ1-1|-
TGTGCCAGCAGTTACTCAGGGGGCACTGAAGCTTTCTTT
CASSYSGGTEAFF
>once|TRBV6-1|TRBJ1-2|-
TGTGCCAGCAGTGAAGACCTAGAGGGCTATGGCTACACCTTC
CASSEDLEGYGYTF
>few|TRBV6-5|TRBJ1-2|-
TGTGCCAGCAGCCCCGGATATGGCTACACCTTC
CASSPGYGYTF
>-|TRBV27|TRBJ2-7|TRBD2
TGTGCCAGCAGTTTAGAGCCGTTGGGGCGGGGGGAGCAGTACTTC
CASSLEPLGRGEQYF
>-|TRBV25-1|TRBJ2-7|-
TGTGCCAGCAGTGAATTGGGACAAGGGGAGCAGTACTTC
CASSELGQGEQYF
>-|TRBV29-1|TRBJ1-1|-
TGCAGCGTTGGCGCAGGAAGCACTGAAGCTTTCTTT
CSVGAGSTEAFF
>once|TRBV4-1|TRBJ1-3|TRBD1
TGCGCCAGCAGCCAAGGAGGGGGCCGTGGAAACACCATATATTTT
CASSQGGGRGNTIYF
>-|TRBV7-9|TRBJ2-5|-
TGTGCCAGCAGCCGGACACCGGAAGAGACCCAGTACTTC
CASSRTPEETQYF
>-|TRBV5-4|TRBJ1-1|TRBD1
TGTGCCAGCAGCTTTGGGTGGGACAGGGGAGGCACTGAAGCTTTCTTT
CASSFGWDRGGTEAFF
>-|TRBV7-3|TRBJ2-1|-
TGTGCCAGCAGCTTATCGGGAGAAAATGAGCAGTTCTTC
CASSLSGENEQFF
>-|TRBV4-3|TRBJ1-2|-
TGCGCCAGCAGTCAATCAATTAACAGTGGCTACACCTTC
CASSQSINSGYTF
>-|TRBV7-9|TRBJ2-1|-
TGTGCCAGCAGCTTAGTCAGTAACTATGAGCAGTTCTTC
CASSLVSNYEQFF
>-|TRBV11-2|TRBJ2-7|TRBD2
TGTGCCAGCAGCCGGGGGGGGTCCTACGAGCAGTACTTC
CASSRGGSYEQYF
>-|TRBV10-3|TRBJ1-1|-
TGTGCCATCAGTGAGTCACCAGGCCTTGAAGCTTTCTTT
CAISESPGLEAFF
>-|TRBV5-1|TRBJ2-2|-
TGCGCCAGCAGCTTGGAAGGCGATTTAGGGACCGGGGAGCTGTTTTTT
CASSLEGDLGTGELFF
>-|TRBV28|TRBJ2-5|-
TGTGCCAGCAGCCTTGTCACAGTGGGCCAAGAGACCCAGTACTTC
CASSLVTVGQETQYF
>-|TRBV5-6|TRBJ1-5|-
TGTGCCAGCAGCTTTGGGGAAGATGATAGCAATCAGCCCCAGCATTTT
CASSFGEDDSNQPQHF
>-|TRBV7-6|TRBJ2-2|TRBD2
TGTGCCAGCAGCTTAGTTCTGGCGGGGGGAACGAACACCGGGGAGCTGTTTTTT
CASSLVLAGGTNTGELFF
>-|TRBV7-9|TRBJ2-5|-
TGTGCCAGCGCTCGGGGATGGGAGCAGTACTTC
CASARGWEQYF
>-|TRBV27|TRBJ2-1|-
TGTGCCAGCAGCGCCGACGGAGTCATGTTCTTC
CASSADGVMFF
>once|TRBV1|TRBJ2-1|-
TGCACCAGCGCGGCGGGCGGAAGCAATGAGCAGTTCTTC
CTSAAGGSNEQFF
>once|TRBV29-1|TRBJ1-3|-
TGCAGCGTTTTGAGCTCTGGAAACACCATATATTTT
CSVLSSGNTIYF
>-|TRBV7-2|TRBJ2-7|TRBD1
TGTGCCAGCAGCTTAGTAGGGACAGGGTACGAGCAGTACTTC
CASSLVGTGYEQYF
>-|TRBV9|TRBJ1-5|-
TGTGCCAGCAGCGCTCCACCCGGAAATCAGCCCCAGCATTTT
CASSAPPGNQPQHF
>once|TRBV19|TRBJ2-7|-
TGTGCCAGTAGTCTTGTGTTACGAGCCTCCTACGAGCAGTACTTC
CASSLVLRASYEQYF